This TCR beta chain appears in the sequencing data of a study of cytomegalovirus exposure and HLA in healthy donors. Overall study findings and caveats: Immune exposure was documented only through CMV serostatus. Rarity marked most TCR sequences, yet some public TCRs occurred in many donors.

PCR amplification relied on 60 Vbeta primers (plus 13 Jbeta primers). Libraries were prepared by immunoSEQ multiplex PCR; TCRdb keeps only in-frame clonotypes and omits some of them. This table holds 150,000 or so clones, over 60% found once. There are 15 residues in the CDR3. In germline, CDR1 is ENHRY, CDR2 SYGVKD. Comments on this clone: The antigen remains undetermined.

The sequenced sample was PBMCs. This TCR was sampled from a woman aged 25 to 39 in good health and CMV-seropositive. This chain joins TRBV10-3 and TRBJ2-3, with D possibly TRBD2 on 7 matching bases. The CDR3 sequence is CATRLGGGMTDTQYF. As DNA, the CDR3 is TGTGCTACAAGACTAGGGGGGGGGATGACAGATACGCAGTATTTT.